Below, one TCR beta chain is given with its context. This entry belongs to a study of beta chain features in type 1 diabetes. Trimming cost V 4 bases and J 5 bases, with 9 bases left between them. The CDR3 has 13 amino acids. Germline V gives CDR1 LGHNA, CDR2 YNFKEQ. The sequenced template was cDNA made from the entire isolated RNA. Sequencing was performed with immunoSEQ multiplex PCR; in TCRdb, only in-frame clones are kept and a portion is missing. The sample has roughly 290,000 clones, under 8.5% seen once. The sequencing sample was made of central memory CD4+ T cells from blood. This rearrangement joins TRBV4-2 to TRBJ2-1; a weak D match, TRBD2 (5 bases). The receptor was isolated from a woman aged 18-29 years in good health. CDR3 nucleotide sequence: TGTGCCAGCAGCCCGCTGCGGGACAATGAGCAGTTCTTC. The encoded protein is CASSPLRDNEQFF.